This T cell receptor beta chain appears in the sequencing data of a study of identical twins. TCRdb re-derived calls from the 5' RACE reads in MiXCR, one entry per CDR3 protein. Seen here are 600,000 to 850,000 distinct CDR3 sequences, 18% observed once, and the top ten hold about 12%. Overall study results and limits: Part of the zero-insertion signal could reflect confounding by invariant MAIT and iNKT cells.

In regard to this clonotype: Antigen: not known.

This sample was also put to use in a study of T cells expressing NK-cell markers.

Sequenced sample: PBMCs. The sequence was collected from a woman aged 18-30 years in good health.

The CDR3 region is CASSPEAPTSGDTQYF. The CDR3 DNA sequence: TGCGCCAGCAGCCCCGAGGCGCCCACCTCGGGAGATACGCAGTATTTT. The rearrangement links TRBV5-1 to TRBJ2-3, with D unresolved. The CDR3 is made up of 16 amino acids. Germline V gives CDR1 SGHRS, CDR2 YFSETQ. V lost 4 bases and J 5 bases, leaving 20 bases between the germline ends. Full variable domain (rest looked up from reference TRBV5-1 and TRBJ2-3): KAGVTQTPRYLIKTRGQQVTLSCSPISGHRSVSWYQQTPGQGLQFLFEYFSETQRNKGNFPGRFSGRQFSNSRSEMNVSTLELGDSALYLCASSPEAPTSGDTQYFGPGTRLTVL.